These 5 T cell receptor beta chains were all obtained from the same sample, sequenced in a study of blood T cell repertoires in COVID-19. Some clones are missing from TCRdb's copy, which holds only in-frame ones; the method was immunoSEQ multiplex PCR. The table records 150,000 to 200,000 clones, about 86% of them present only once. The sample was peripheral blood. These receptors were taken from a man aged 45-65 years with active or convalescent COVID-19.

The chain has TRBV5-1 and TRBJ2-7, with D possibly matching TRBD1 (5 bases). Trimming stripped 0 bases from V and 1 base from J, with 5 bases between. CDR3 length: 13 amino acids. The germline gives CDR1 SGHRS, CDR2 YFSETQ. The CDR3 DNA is TGCGCCAGCAGCTTGGGACAGTCCTACGAGCAGTACTTC. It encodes CASSLGQSYEQYF.

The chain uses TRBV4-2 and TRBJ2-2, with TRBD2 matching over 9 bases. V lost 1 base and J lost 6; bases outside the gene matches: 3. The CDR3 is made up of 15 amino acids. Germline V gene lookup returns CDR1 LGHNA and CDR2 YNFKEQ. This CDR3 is CASSQGGLASGELFF. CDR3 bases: TGTGCCAGCAGCCAAGGGGGACTAGCTTCCGGGGAGCTGTTTTTT.

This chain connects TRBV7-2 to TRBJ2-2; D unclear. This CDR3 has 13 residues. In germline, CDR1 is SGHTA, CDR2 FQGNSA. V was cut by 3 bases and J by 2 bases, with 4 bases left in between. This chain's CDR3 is CASSFLNTGELFF. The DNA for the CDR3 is TGTGCCAGCAGCTTTTTAAACACCGGGGAGCTGTTTTTT.

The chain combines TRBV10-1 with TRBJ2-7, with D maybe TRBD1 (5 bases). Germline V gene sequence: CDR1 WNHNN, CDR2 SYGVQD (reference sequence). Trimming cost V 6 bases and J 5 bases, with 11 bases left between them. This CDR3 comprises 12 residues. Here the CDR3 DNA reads TGCGCCAGCAGCCTCGCCAGGGACGAGCAGTACTTC. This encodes CASSLARDEQYF.

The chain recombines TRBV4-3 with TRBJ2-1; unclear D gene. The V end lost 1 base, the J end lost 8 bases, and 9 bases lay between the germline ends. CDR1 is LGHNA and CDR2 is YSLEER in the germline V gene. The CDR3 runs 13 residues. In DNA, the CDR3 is TGCGCCAGCAGCCAAGTGAGTGCGGATGAGCAGTTCTTC. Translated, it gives CASSQVSADEQFF.